These 24 T cell receptor beta chains share one sample of origin, sequenced in a study of naive and memory T cell subsets. An equimolar mix of two oligonucleotides served as the beta constant-region primer for TRBC1 and TRBC2. TCRdb processed the UMI-ligation and nested PCR reads anew with MiXCR; each CDR3 protein has one entry. The data contain about 85,000 distinct CDR3 sequences, 13% of them seen just once; the ten biggest clones take up 0.75% to 1%. The specimen was central memory CD4+ T cells from blood. All receptors come from a human donor in good health.

This clonotype was seen at least ten times. The chain has TRBV27 and TRBJ2-7; a possible D gene is TRBD1 (5 bases). Trimming stripped 2 bases from V and 6 bases from J, with 14 bases between. The CDR3 is 14 residues long. Germline V gene data show CDR1 as MNHEY and CDR2 as SMNVEV (reference sequence). The CDR3 coding sequence is TGTGCCAGCAGTTTACTAGGGGATTTTCGCGAGCAGTACTTC. Its translation: CASSLLGDFREQYF.

This clonotype was observed a few times. The V call is TRBV4-3, the J call TRBJ2-7; the D is unclear. The germline gives CDR1 LGHNA, CDR2 YSLEER. This CDR3 is 13 amino acids long. The V and J ends lost 0 bases and 6 bases respectively, with 9 bases between them. The CDR3 sequence: CASSQETWSEQYF. For the CDR3, the DNA is TGCGCCAGCAGCCAAGAAACCTGGAGCGAGCAGTACTTC.

This clonotype was observed a few times. This sequence joins TRBV4-1 and TRBJ1-4; D ambiguous. Trimming stripped 5 bases from V and 4 bases from J, with 8 bases between. Germline CDR1 MGHRA, CDR2 YSYEKL. The CDR3 runs to 13 residues. CDR3 in DNA: TGCGCCAGCAGCGGACGGATTAATGAAAAACTGTTTTTT. Its translation: CASSGRINEKLFF.

The chain has TRBV12-3 or TRBV12-4 and TRBJ1-1; D may be TRBD1 (5 bases). CDR3 length: 12 amino acids. Trimming removed 8 bases at V and 8 bases at J, with 15 bases between. The DNA of the CDR3 is TGTGCCAGCTCCCTACAGAGGGGAGAAGCTTTCTTT. Translated, it gives CASSLQRGEAFF.

This clonotype was seen many times. This chain uses TRBV20-1 with TRBJ1-1; 11 bases are shared with TRBD1. CDR1 is DFQATT and CDR2 is SNEGSKA in the germline V gene (reference sequence). The CDR3 sequence is 15 residues long. Germline trimming cut 6 bases from V and 2 bases from J; bases unmatched to any gene: 8. Here the CDR3 reads CSAPKDRGHNTEAFF. The CDR3 nucleotides read TGCAGTGCACCGAAGGACAGGGGGCATAACACTGAAGCTTTCTTT.

About this clonotype itself: A read error may produce the germline difference seen at one junction end. The chain joins TRBV19 to TRBJ2-1, with 11 bases that match TRBD1. Looked up from germline, CDR1 is LNHDA and CDR2 is SQIVND (reference sequence). This CDR3 has 14 amino acids. CDR3 residues: CASSGTGGYNEQFF. The CDR3 DNA reads as TGTGCTAGTAGCGGGACAGGGGGTTACAATGAGCAGTTCTTC.

This clonotype has a count of ten or more. The V call is TRBV10-2, the J call TRBJ2-3; D could derive from TRBD1 or TRBD2 (5 bases each). The germline CDR1 and CDR2 sequences are WSHSY and SAAADI. There are 11 residues in the CDR3. V lost 1 base and J 12 bases, leaving 8 bases between the germline ends. This CDR3 is CASSEWDLQYF. As DNA, the CDR3 is TGCGCCAGCAGTGAGTGGGACCTACAGTATTTT.

This clonotype was seen many times. The gene calls are TRBV9 and TRBJ2-3; TRBD1 might be the D (6 bases). The CDR3 contains 15 residues. CDR1 SGDLS and CDR2 YYNGEE come from the germline V gene. V was cut by 0 bases and J by 5 bases, with 13 bases left in between. The CDR3 DNA reads as TGTGCCAGCAGCGTAGTTTCAGGGGCCGTAGATACGCAGTATTTT. Translation: CASSVVSGAVDTQYF.

This clonotype was recorded many times. The chain is built from TRBV10-3 and TRBJ1-4; D remains ambiguous. V lost 8 bases, J lost 7 bases, and 14 bases lay in between. The germline gives CDR1 ENHRY, CDR2 SYGVKD. The CDR3 runs to 13 residues. The CDR3 DNA follows: TGTGCCATCCTACGGAGTCTCGGTGAAAAACTGTTTTTT. It is translated as CAILRSLGEKLFF.

This clonotype was counted only a few times. The J gene is TRBJ1-2, the V gene TRBV19; D is undetermined. The V gene's germline CDR1 is LNHDA and CDR2 SQIVND (reference sequence). The germline V and J ends were trimmed by 9 bases and 0 bases, with 11 bases remaining between them. This CDR3 is built from 13 residues. CDR3 bases: TGTGCCAGCAGCCGAACCTCTAACTATGGCTACACCTTC. Its translation is CASSRTSNYGYTF.

The gene calls are TRBV20-1 and TRBJ1-4; TRBD1 agrees at 8 bases. V was pared by 3 bases and J by 8 bases, with 5 bases of the junction left unmatched. The CDR3 is made up of 13 amino acids. Germline CDR1 DFQATT, CDR2 SNEGSKA (reference sequence). The CDR3 is CSARTGVGEKLFF. The CDR3 DNA is TGCAGTGCTAGGACAGGGGTGGGGGAAAAACTGTTTTTT.

The V gene is TRBV23-1, the J gene TRBJ2-4, with D perhaps TRBD2 (5 bases). TRBV23-1 is recorded as an ORF, its role being uncertain. V shed 0 bases and J shed 7 bases, with 13 bases lying between them. CDR3 length equals 15 residues. CDR3 amino acids: CASSQSEGSGNIQYF. CDR3 nucleotides: TGCGCCAGCAGTCAATCAGAAGGGAGTGGGAACATTCAGTACTTC.

This clonotype was seen more than once but under ten times. The chain joins TRBV20-1 to TRBJ2-3, with D hard to call. V was clipped by 2 bases and J by 6 bases, with 9 bases between them. CDR1 is DFQATT and CDR2 is SNEGSKA in the germline V gene (reference sequence). CDR3 length: 12 amino acids. The CDR3 DNA reads TGCAGTGCTAGACGGGCGTCGGATACGCAGTATTTT. It yields the protein CSARRASDTQYF.

The chain recombines TRBV7-8 with TRBJ2-2; 9 bases agree with TRBD2. V shed 0 bases and J 1 base; nucleotides not matched to a gene: 9. The CDR3 spans 19 residues. The V gene's germline CDR1 is SGHVS and CDR2 FQNEAQ. CDR3 nucleotides: TGTGCCAGCAGCTTAGCGCGGAGGGCGGGAGGGGTGAACACCGGGGAGCTGTTTTTT. Its translation: CASSLARRAGGVNTGELFF.

In the case of this clonotype: A much larger clone lies a single base off, so this may be a read error. The CDR3 is CASSWDGGEQYF. As DNA, the CDR3 is TGTGCCAGCAGTTGGGACGGAGGCGAGCAGTACTTC. The chain couples TRBV2 to TRBJ2-7; TRBD1 or TRBD2 may be the D gene (5 bases each). Germline CDR1 reads SNHLY; CDR2 reads FYNNEI. The CDR3 is 12 amino acids. V was clipped by 5 bases and J by 6 bases, with 11 bases between them.

At least ten counts were recorded for this clonotype. The gene calls are TRBV6-2 or TRBV6-3 and TRBJ2-7; TRBD2 aligns across 12 bases. The CDR3 extends over 14 amino acids. Looked up from germline, CDR1 is MNHEY and CDR2 is SVGEGT. Trimming took 6 bases from V and 2 from J; bases not matched to a gene: 2. CDR3 sequence: CASRLAGGPYEQYF. The DNA of the CDR3 is TGTGCCAGCAGACTAGCGGGAGGCCCCTACGAGCAGTACTTC.

The CDR3 bases are TGTGCCAGCAGGAGGGTTTTGCGGGAGACCCAGTACTTC. Protein: CASRRVLRETQYF. V and J are TRBV6-5 and TRBJ2-5, with a tentative D call TRBD2 (5 bases). The V gene lost 6 bases and the J gene lost 5 bases, with 13 bases spanning the gap. CDR1 and CDR2 (germline): MNHEY, SVGAGI. This CDR3 has 13 residues.

The V call is TRBV4-1, the J call TRBJ2-3, with D unclear. The germline gives CDR1 MGHRA, CDR2 YSYEKL. V lost 2 bases to trimming and J lost 4 bases, with 7 bases between them. The CDR3 covers 13 residues. This CDR3 reads CASSQRPSDTQYF. In DNA form, the CDR3 reads TGCGCCAGCAGCCAACGGCCATCAGATACGCAGTATTTT.

This clonotype is labeled medium-sized. This chain links TRBV10-1 with TRBJ2-4; no reliable D call. Trimming pared 3 bases from V and 5 bases from J, leaving 8 bases between. CDR3 size: 13 residues. In germline, CDR1 is WNHNN, CDR2 SYGVQD (reference sequence). CDR3 nucleotides: TGCGCCAGCAGTGATGCTCCCCAAAACATTCAGTACTTC. Its translation is CASSDAPQNIQYF.

The V call is TRBV6-2 or TRBV6-3, the J call TRBJ2-7; D is unresolved. The germline V gene has CDR1 MNHEY and CDR2 SVGEGT. The CDR3 runs to 14 residues. The V end lost 2 bases, the J end lost 0 bases, and 8 bases lay between the germline ends. This chain's CDR3 is CASSYPTDSYEQYF. CDR3 coding DNA: TGTGCCAGCAGTTACCCGACGGACTCCTACGAGCAGTACTTC.

This chain uses TRBV6-5 with TRBJ1-1, with 7 bases that match TRBD1. Germline assignment: CDR1 MNHEY and CDR2 SVGAGI. V lost 5 bases to trimming and J lost 0 bases; unmatched junction nucleotides: 3. CDR3 length equals 14 residues. The CDR3 DNA sequence: TGTGCCAGCAGTCCCGGACAGGTGAACACTGAAGCTTTCTTT. It translates to CASSPGQVNTEAFF.

V and J are TRBV5-6 and TRBJ2-5; 9 nucleotides match TRBD1. The germline CDR1 and CDR2 sequences are SGHDT and YYEEEE. The CDR3 is 16 residues long. J lost 5 bases, V lost 6 bases, and 14 bases had no gene match. The CDR3 sequence: CASTKTGQGSVETQYF. The CDR3 bases are TGTGCCAGCACCAAAACTGGACAGGGGTCCGTGGAGACCCAGTACTTC.

This chain connects TRBV2 to TRBJ2-7; 13 bases agree with TRBD2. The CDR3 covers 13 residues. The trim removed 10 bases at V and 7 bases at J, leaving 7 bases unmatched. Germline V CDR1 and CDR2: SNHLY, FYNNEI. CDR3 DNA sequence: TGTGCCACTGGCGGGACTAGCGGGACTGAGCAGTACTTC. Its protein product is CATGGTSGTEQYF.

This clonotype was observed at least ten times. J is TRBJ2-7 and V is TRBV6-4; 8 bases map to TRBD1. CDR1 is MRHNA, CDR2 SNTAGT, per germline. Trimming took 5 bases from V and 3 from J; bases not matched to a gene: 9. The CDR3 consists of 15 residues. The DNA of the CDR3 is TGTGCCAGCAGTCAACGGACAGGGAAGAACTACGAGCAGTACTTC. Residues: CASSQRTGKNYEQYF.